Listed below are T cell receptor beta chains from one sample, sequenced in a study of CD8+ T cells in alopecia areata. This table comes from immunoSEQ multiplex PCR, and its TCRdb copy is limited to in-frame clones, with some not included. The sample consists of nearly 95,000 clones, about three quarters of them appearing once. Sequences were derived from CD8+ T cells sorted from blood, sampled at approximately week 42, from a patient treated with tofacitinib. These receptors were taken from a human donor with alopecia areata. Both conserved end residues are part of each CDR3. A D gene is named only where the DNA matches it firmly. The size entry is marked missing in some rows and otherwise reads once, few, many or a size class.

cdr3_nt	cdr3_aa	v_call	d_call	j_call	clone_size	cdr3_length
TGTGCCAGTAGTACTGGGACAGGGAGGAGAGAGACCCAGTACTTC	CASSTGTGRRETQYF	TRBV19	TRBD1	TRBJ2-5	NA	15
TGTGCCAGCAGCTTAAGTGTGGTCTATTTGCCTAATGAGCAGTTCTTC	CASSLSVVYLPNEQFF	TRBV11-2	NA	TRBJ2-1	NA	16
TGTGCCAGCAGTTCGCAAACTAGCGGGGTGACCTACAATGAGCAGTTCTTC	CASSSQTSGVTYNEQFF	TRBV28	TRBD2	TRBJ2-1	NA	17
TGCGCCAGCAGTGACCCGACAGGGCACACAGATACGCAGTATTTT	CASSDPTGHTDTQYF	TRBV10-2	TRBD1	TRBJ2-3	NA	15
TGTGCCAGTAGTTGGACCCTCGAGCACGAGCAGTACTTC	CASSWTLEHEQYF	TRBV19	NA	TRBJ2-7	NA	13
TGTGCCAGCTTACAAGGGACTGACGGGCTTTGGCAGTACTTC	CASLQGTDGLWQYF	TRBV2	NA	TRBJ2-7	NA	14
TGCGCCAGCAGCCAAGATTGGGGGACCCTCGATGGCTACACCTTC	CASSQDWGTLDGYTF	TRBV4-3	NA	TRBJ1-2	NA	15
TGTGCCAGCAGTTTGACAGGGAGACTGAACACTGAAGCTTTCTTT	CASSLTGRLNTEAFF	TRBV27	TRBD1	TRBJ1-1	NA	15
TGCAGTCCCGTGACCCTAAACACAGATACGCAGTATTTT	CSPVTLNTDTQYF	TRBV29-1	NA	TRBJ2-3	NA	13
TGTGCCAGTAGCCGACAGGGGTGGGATTCACCCCTCCACTTT	CASSRQGWDSPLHF	TRBV19	TRBD1	TRBJ1-6	NA	14
TGCGCCAGCAGCCAAGGGGGCGGGGGGTTCTACGAGCAGTACTTC	CASSQGGGGFYEQYF	TRBV4-3	TRBD2	TRBJ2-7	NA	15
TGTGCCAGCAGGATGGGGGGCCTCACTGAAGCTTTCTTT	CASRMGGLTEAFF	TRBV25-1	NA	TRBJ1-1	NA	13
TGCGCCAGCAGCTTGGTATCCGGAGGGGCCTACGAGCAGTACTTC	CASSLVSGGAYEQYF	TRBV5-1	NA	TRBJ2-7	NA	15
TGTGCCAGCAGCTTGAGTGCGGCCGTCACAGATACGCAGTATTTT	CASSLSAAVTDTQYF	TRBV7-9	NA	TRBJ2-3	NA	15
TGTGCCAGCAGCTCTCGTTTCGGGGGCCGGGTAGAAACAGATACGCAGTATTTT	CASSSRFGGRVETDTQYF	TRBV11-2	NA	TRBJ2-3	few	18
TGTGCCAGCAGTATGGGTGAAATCAATGAGCAGTTCTTC	CASSMGEINEQFF	TRBV5-4	NA	TRBJ2-1	once	13
TGCAGCGTTGGGCATTCCTACAATGAGCAGTTCTTC	CSVGHSYNEQFF	TRBV29-1	NA	TRBJ2-1	NA	12
TGCGCCAGCAGTTTCCGCGGAGGACTTCAAAGCACAGATACGCAGTATTTT	CASSFRGGLQSTDTQYF	TRBV5-1	NA	TRBJ2-3	few	17
TGTGCCAGCAGTGACTCTTTCGGCGACGTCAATCAGCCCCAGCATTTT	CASSDSFGDVNQPQHF	TRBV6-4	NA	TRBJ1-5	NA	16
TGCAGCGTTGAGGGCGGGACAGGCCGGGGTGAGCAGTTCTTC	CSVEGGTGRGEQFF	TRBV29-1	TRBD1	TRBJ2-1	once	14
TGTGCCAGCAAACCCGCCGGGGAGACCCAGTACTTC	CASKPAGETQYF	TRBV5-5	NA	TRBJ2-5	once	12
TGTGCCAGCAGTGGGGCCGGACTAGGGTGGGAAGACACTAAAGCTTTCTTT	CASSGAGLGWEDTKAFF	TRBV25-1	NA	TRBJ1-1	NA	17
TGTGCCAGCAGCTTAGCCCCGGGGGGGGGCGATGGCTACACCTTC	CASSLAPGGGDGYTF	TRBV7-8	NA	TRBJ1-2	once	15
TGTGCCAGCAGCCCCCTCGTGGGAGCTGAAGCTTTCTTT	CASSPLVGAEAFF	TRBV7-6	NA	TRBJ1-1	NA	13
TGCGCCAGCAGCCCGGACAGATCGAACACCGGGGAGCTGTTTTTT	CASSPDRSNTGELFF	TRBV4-3	NA	TRBJ2-2	NA	15
TGTGCCAGCACCGTCGGTTCGGTCGAAGCTTTCTTT	CASTVGSVEAFF	TRBV7-9	NA	TRBJ1-1	NA	12
TGCGCCAGCAGCCAAGAGGAAAGCTACAATGAGCAGTTCTTC	CASSQEESYNEQFF	TRBV4-3	NA	TRBJ2-1	few	14
TGTGCCAGCAGCACCTACAGGGCCGGGCAGCCCCAGCATTTT	CASSTYRAGQPQHF	TRBV7-2	NA	TRBJ1-5	NA	14
TGCAGCGTGCGTTCCCAGGGGGCGAACTACGAGCAGTACTTC	CSVRSQGANYEQYF	TRBV29-1	TRBD1	TRBJ2-7	few	14
TGCGCCAGCAGCCAAGGACTAGCGGGGGGGTACGAGCAGTACTTC	CASSQGLAGGYEQYF	TRBV4-1	TRBD2	TRBJ2-7	few	15
TGCGCCAGCATCCGGGACCCAGAGCGTAATTCACCCCTCCACTTT	CASIRDPERNSPLHF	TRBV10-2	NA	TRBJ1-6	NA	15
TGTGCCAGCAGCTTAGGGCCTAGCGGGGGGGCCAGTCACAATGAGCAGTTCTTC	CASSLGPSGGASHNEQFF	TRBV7-8	TRBD2	TRBJ2-1	NA	18
TGCAGTGCTAGAGAGGGGGGCGGCTACACCTTC	CSAREGGGYTF	TRBV20-1	NA	TRBJ1-2	NA	11
TGTGCCAGCAGTGAAACAGGGGTCAACACTGAAGCTTTCTTT	CASSETGVNTEAFF	TRBV28	TRBD1	TRBJ1-1	NA	14
TGTGCCAGCAGGGAAATCACAGGTGCGGGCAATCAGCCCCAGCATTTT	CASREITGAGNQPQHF	TRBV2	NA	TRBJ1-5	NA	16
TGCGCCAGCAGCCCCGGGACAGCTTCGGTTGGCGAGACCCAGTACTTC	CASSPGTASVGETQYF	TRBV4-1	TRBD1	TRBJ2-5	NA	16
TGTGCCAGCAGCTTATGGACAGGGAACCCCCTGGATGGCTACACCTTC	CASSLWTGNPLDGYTF	TRBV5-6	TRBD1	TRBJ1-2	NA	16
TGTGCCAGCAGCTTAGGGGGATCGGACTGGGAAGCTTTCTTT	CASSLGGSDWEAFF	TRBV7-2	NA	TRBJ1-1	NA	14
TGTGCCAGCAGCTCGACAGGGGACGGTCGGCCTGAAGCTTTCTTT	CASSSTGDGRPEAFF	TRBV13	TRBD1	TRBJ1-1	once	15
TGTGCCTGGAGTGTACATCAAGGACAGAACACTGAAGCTTTCTTT	CAWSVHQGQNTEAFF	TRBV30	NA	TRBJ1-1	few	15
TGTGCCAGCACAGGCTACTACAATGAGCAGTTCTTC	CASTGYYNEQFF	TRBV2	NA	TRBJ2-1	few	12
TGTGCCAGCAGCTTAGGGGACAGCTATGGCTACACCTTC	CASSLGDSYGYTF	TRBV7-9	TRBD1	TRBJ1-2	NA	13
TGTGCCAGTAGTATCCGGGGGGGCCTCGGCAAAAACATTCAGTACTTC	CASSIRGGLGKNIQYF	TRBV19	TRBD2	TRBJ2-4	NA	16
TGTGCCAGCAGCTCCGACTATGGCTACACCTTC	CASSSDYGYTF	TRBV7-6	NA	TRBJ1-2	many	11
TGTGCCTGGGGGACAGGGCGGGTTAACACTGAAGCTTTCTTT	CAWGTGRVNTEAFF	TRBV30	TRBD1	TRBJ1-1	NA	14
TGTGCCAGCAGCACGCAGGGGGCGACGTTAAATGAGCAGTTCTTC	CASSTQGATLNEQFF	TRBV7-8	TRBD1	TRBJ2-1	NA	15